Listed below are T cell receptor beta chains from one sample, sequenced in a study of T cell repertoires in cytomegalovirus infection. MiXCR, run by TCRdb on the reads, gives a single entry per CDR3 protein. The sample carries 150,000 to 200,000 distinct CDR3 sequences, roughly 18% recorded once. The source material was CD8+ T cells from PBMCs. The receptors here all came from a human donor in good health (CMV status not recorded). Some clones in this sample may be carry-over from other donors' samples. The conserved cysteine and the conserved F or W are not part of the CDR3 here.

>TRBV27|TRBJ2-7
ASGTGYDEQY
>TRBV7-2|TRBJ2-3
ASSLSGRVIDTQY
>TRBV20-1|TRBJ2-7
SARPGLAGLYEQY
>TRBV29-1|TRBJ1-3
SVEGRGGEIY
>TRBV5-1|TRBJ2-7
ASSLGSYYEQY
>TRBV4-3|TRBJ2-1
ASSQGASGFLGEQF
>TRBV7-9|TRBJ2-2
ASSLRKGRNTGELF
>TRBV6-2/TRBV6-3|TRBJ2-2
ASSYSGRNTGELF
>TRBV6-1|TRBJ1-4
ASSEIARPFNEKLF
>TRBV7-9|TRBJ2-1
ASSNRPGEF